The source of this T cell receptor (beta chain) is a study of cytomegalovirus exposure and HLA in healthy donors. Healthy individuals who donated bone marrow served as the donors. This PCR relied on a set of 60 Vbeta primers and 13 Jbeta primers. TCRdb's copy holds only in-frame clones and misses some; the assay was immunoSEQ multiplex PCR. The sample yields some 42,000 clones, approximately 55% seen once. A note on this clone: As yet, its antigen is unknown.

CDR3 length equals 16 residues. Germline V lookup: CDR1 SGHAT, CDR2 FQNNGV. V gave up 7 bases and J gave up 0 bases, with 17 bases separating them. Study findings and constraints: Earlier analysis yielded a pattern in which most TCR beta V segments were productive about 87% or about 30% of the time. The authors assumed roughly uniform sequencing depth across donors for presence/absence analyses.

This rearrangement joins TRBV11-2 to TRBJ2-3; D is uncertain. The sequenced sample consisted of PBMCs. This TCR came from a human donor in good health. The CDR3 nucleotides read TGTGCCAGCACCCCCCCTCCAGATCCAAGCACAGATACGCAGTATTTT. Translating it yields CASTPPPDPSTDTQYF.